Listed below are T cell receptor beta chains from one sample, sequenced in a study of T cell changes during pregnancy in multiple sclerosis. Repertoires were generated with immunoSEQ multiplex PCR, while TCRdb's copy carries only in-frame clones and drops some. The data contain about 120,000 clones, 85% to 95% of them seen just once; the ten biggest clones take up around 6%. This specimen consisted of peripheral blood, obtained before pregnancy. These receptor sequences come from a female donor with multiple sclerosis, enrolled in a pregnancy study. Each CDR3 is given with its conserved first and last residue. D genes are given only for firm matches. Clone size is given for some rows only: seen once, a few or many times, or a class if the clone is expanded.

>NA|TRBV7-9|TRBD1|TRBJ2-1
TGTGCCAGCAGCTCCCCGGGACAGGGGTTAAATGAGCAGTTCTTC
CASSSPGQGLNEQFF
>NA|TRBV2|TRBD2|TRBJ2-1
TGTGCCAGGGGGGGCAGCGGGGGGGCCCGGAATGAGCAGTTCTTC
CARGGSGGARNEQFF
>NA|TRBV28|NA|TRBJ2-7
TGTGCCAGCAGTTTAGGGGTAAAGGCAGGGTCCCACGAGCAGTACTTC
CASSLGVKAGSHEQYF
>NA|TRBV27|TRBD1|TRBJ1-5
TGTGCCAGCAGCCGCCAGGGGGGAAGCAATCAGCCCCAGCATTTT
CASSRQGGSNQPQHF
>NA|TRBV4-1|NA|TRBJ1-6
TGCGCCAGCAGCCAAGCAGGGTTCAGGGATGAAGATTCACCCCTCCACTTT
CASSQAGFRDEDSPLHF
>NA|TRBV2|TRBD2|TRBJ2-1
TGTGCCAGGAGGGGGACTAGCGGTTCCTACAATGAGCAGTTCTTC
CARRGTSGSYNEQFF
>NA|TRBV14|NA|TRBJ1-2
TGTGCCAGCAGCCAAAGAGGACTTAACTATGGCTACACCTTC
CASSQRGLNYGYTF
>NA|TRBV27|TRBD1|TRBJ2-7
TGTGCCAGCAGTTTGTCCGGGACAGGGTACGAGCAGTACTTC
CASSLSGTGYEQYF
>NA|TRBV5-1|NA|TRBJ2-3
TGCGCCAGCAGCTTGGGGGGAGGCGCAGATACGCAGTATTTT
CASSLGGGADTQYF
>NA|TRBV7-6|TRBD1|TRBJ1-1
TGTGCCAGCAGCCTCAACAGGGGGCTGGAAGCTTTCTTT
CASSLNRGLEAFF
>NA|TRBV7-6|TRBD1|TRBJ1-4
TGTGCCAGCAGCGACCCGACAGGGGGTCATGAAAAACTGTTTTTT
CASSDPTGGHEKLFF
>NA|TRBV5-6|NA|TRBJ2-7
TGTGCCAGCAGCTTCCTCTTAGGGGGGGCCTCCTACGAGCAGTACTTC
CASSFLLGGASYEQYF
>NA|TRBV19|NA|TRBJ2-7
TGTGCCAGTAGTATAGATCTGGCTAGACCCTACGAGCAGTACTTC
CASSIDLARPYEQYF
>NA|TRBV15|TRBD1|TRBJ1-2
TGTGCCACCAGCCAGAAATCGCAGGGGGCAGGCTACACCTTC
CATSQKSQGAGYTF
>NA|TRBV7-8|NA|TRBJ1-1
TGTGCCAGCAGCTTCTCTAGGACAGCTCTGAACACTGAAGCTTTCTTT
CASSFSRTALNTEAFF
>once|TRBV5-8|NA|TRBJ2-3
TGTGCCAGCAGCTTGGGTACAGCAGGTACGCAGTATTTT
CASSLGTAGTQYF
>NA|TRBV5-1|TRBD2|TRBJ2-5
TGCGCCAGCAGCTCGGGACTAGCGGGAGGGCCCGAGACCCAGTACTTC
CASSSGLAGGPETQYF
>NA|TRBV5-1|NA|TRBJ2-2
TGCGCCAGCAGCTTGATAAGTACTACGAACACCGGGGAGCTGTTTTTT
CASSLISTTNTGELFF
>NA|TRBV13|NA|TRBJ1-1
TGTGCCAGCAGGGAGGGGAACACTGAAGCTTTCTTT
CASREGNTEAFF
>once|TRBV5-4|TRBD2|TRBJ2-5
TGTGCCAGCAGCTTGACTAGCGGGAGACAAGAGACCCAGTACTTC
CASSLTSGRQETQYF
>NA|TRBV13|TRBD1|TRBJ1-1
TGTGCCAGCAGCCTAGGACAGGGGGGGAGGAACACTGAAGCTTTCTTT
CASSLGQGGRNTEAFF
>NA|TRBV7-9|NA|TRBJ2-5
TGTGCCAGCAGCTTGACTAGAGGAGGGACCCAGTACTTC
CASSLTRGGTQYF
>NA|TRBV5-5|NA|TRBJ1-5
TGTGCCAGCAGCTTTCTAGAATCGGGTCAGCCCCAGCATTTT
CASSFLESGQPQHF
>NA|TRBV2|NA|TRBJ2-2
TGTGCCAGCAGCCCCCTAACCACCGGGGAGCTGTTTTTT
CASSPLTTGELFF
>NA|TRBV5-1|TRBD1|TRBJ1-2
TGCGCCAGCAGTCAGACCGGGACAGGGAAGACGACTGGCTACACCTTC
CASSQTGTGKTTGYTF
>NA|TRBV7-9|TRBD1|TRBJ1-1
TGTGCCAGCAGCTCGTTACAGGGGCTGGGTATGAACACTGAAGCTTTCTTT
CASSSLQGLGMNTEAFF